Listed below are T cell receptor beta chains from one sample, sequenced in a study of metastatic and nonmetastatic thyroid tumors. Using MiXCR, TCRdb reanalyzed the PCR reads. This sample has about 24,000 clones; under 25% occur once, and the top ten carry over 10%. Sequencing was performed on blood. Every receptor here comes from a male donor with papillary thyroid cancer or a benign thyroid nodule (not recorded which). Some clones in this sample may be carry-over from other donors' samples. The CDR3 runs from the conserved cysteine through the conserved F or W. D genes are given only for firm matches. Where a row states a size, it is once, few, many or the class of an expanded clone; other rows omit it.

TRBD1	TRBV18	14	TRBJ2-5	.	TGTGCCAGCTCAAATAACAGGGGGCAAGAGACCCAGTACTTC	CASSNNRGQETQYF
TRBD1	TRBV5-4	14	TRBJ2-3	many	TGTGCCAGCAGGCCTACCACAGGGGCAGATACGCAGTATTTT	CASRPTTGADTQYF
.	TRBV30	13	TRBJ2-5	.	TGTGCCTGGAGTGTAGGCATCCAAGAGACCCAGTACTTC	CAWSVGIQETQYF
.	TRBV19	17	TRBJ1-2	many	TGTGCCAGTAGTATCAAGCCTTGGCAGGGGAGAAACTATGGCTACACCTTC	CASSIKPWQGRNYGYTF
.	TRBV18	14	TRBJ1-4	many	TGTGCCAGCGCAGGCTCAGGGAGTTTGGAAAAACTGTTTTTT	CASAGSGSLEKLFF
TRBD2	TRBV6-2/TRBV6-3	14	TRBJ2-7	medium-sized	TGTGCCAGCAGAGCGACTAGCGGGACCTACGAGCAGTACTTC	CASRATSGTYEQYF
.	TRBV29-1	12	TRBJ1-4	many	TGCAGCGGGGGGATGAGGCATGAAAAACTGTTTTTT	CSGGMRHEKLFF
.	TRBV6-6	14	TRBJ2-1	many	TGTGCCAGCAGTTACTCGAGCTACATCCATGAGCAGTTCTTC	CASSYSSYIHEQFF
.	TRBV2	15	TRBJ2-1	medium-sized	TGTGCCAGCAGTGAAGCAATGGACTTCTACAATGAGCAGTTCTTC	CASSEAMDFYNEQFF
.	TRBV6-4	15	TRBJ2-2	many	TGTGCCAGCAGTGACTCGCAAGAATCGACCGGGGAGCTGTTTTTT	CASSDSQESTGELFF
.	TRBV2	14	TRBJ2-7	many	TGTGCCAGCAGGGAGACTAGGGTGATCGACGAGCAGTACTTC	CASRETRVIDEQYF